The present T cell receptor beta chain was sequenced within a study of graft-versus-host responses after intestinal transplantation. The data were produced by immunoSEQ multiplex PCR, yet TCRdb's version contains in-frame clones alone and is incomplete. The table lists tens of thousands of clones, about 87% of them singletons. CDR3 length equals 15 residues. The V end lost 0 bases, the J end lost 2 bases, and 11 bases lay between the germline ends. CDR1 and CDR2 from the germline V gene are SGHDT and YYEEEE. On this clone: The antigen remains unidentified.

The sequencing here drew on unstimulated CD4+ T cells sorted from spleen or lymph node cells, taken before transplant. This clonotype was obtained from a human donor who was the organ donor for an intestinal transplant. This rearrangement joins TRBV5-6 to TRBJ1-2; D remains unclear. The CDR3 coding sequence is TGTGCCAGCAGCTTGGGAGGTGGTTTAAACTATGGCTACACCTTC. Its translation is CASSLGGGLNYGYTF.